The present T cell receptor (beta chain) was sequenced within a study of T cells after yellow fever vaccination. The CDR3 consists of 13 residues. Germline loops: CDR1 WSHSY, CDR2 SAAADI. The germline V and J ends were trimmed by 6 bases and 1 base, with 9 bases remaining between them. This clonotype occurred a few times. Its target is not known. Study-level points and caveats: Sorted repertoires could include abundant contaminating clonotypes from bulk cells. Reappearing after the booster were most of the clones from primary vaccination (roughly 95% CD4, 88% CD8).

Making TCR cDNA involved 5'RACE template switching, which added UMIs and a universal primer site. TCRdb itself ran the 5' RACE reads through MiXCR, one entry per CDR3 protein. The sample carries around 340,000 distinct CDR3 sequences, 8.7% recorded once. J is TRBJ1-1 and V is TRBV10-2, with TRBD1 as a possible D gene (5 bases). Sequences were derived from PBMCs, sampled on the day of the first yellow fever vaccination. The receptor was derived from a man younger than 35 who received the YFV17D yellow fever vaccine. CDR3 sequence (DNA): TGCGCCAGCAGACTGGACAAGAACACTGAAGCTTTCTTT. Translating gives CASRLDKNTEAFF.